The 9 T cell receptor beta chains reported below all come from one sample, sequenced in a study of T cell repertoires in cytomegalovirus infection. MiXCR, applied by TCRdb to the reads, yields one record per CDR3 protein. The sample contains about 900,000 distinct CDR3 sequences, roughly a third of which appear only once. For these receptors, no antigen is known. The sequencing used cultured CD8+ T cells from PBMCs, collected from culture after CMV antigen stimulation. Every receptor here comes from a human donor in good health (CMV status not recorded). Some clones in this sample may be carry-over from other donors' samples.

CDR3 loop: CASSNLLETGDQEDTQYF. The CDR3, as DNA: TGCGCCAGCAGTAACCTCCTCGAGACAGGGGATCAGGAAGATACGCAGTATTTT. The chain uses TRBV4-1 and TRBJ2-3; 8 bases are a match to TRBD1. Germline V gives CDR1 MGHRA, CDR2 YSYEKL. The CDR3 runs 18 residues. Trimming at V came to 6 bases and at J to 5 bases, leaving 19 bases not matched to a gene.

This clonotype showed up many times. For the CDR3, the DNA is TGTGCCAGCAGCCGAGGGACAGGCGCCGGGGAGCTGTTTTTT. Amino acids: CASSRGTGAGELFF. J is TRBJ2-2 and V is TRBV7-6; TRBD1 matches 8 bases. V was pared by 5 bases and J by 6 bases, with 5 bases of the junction left unmatched. The V gene's germline CDR1 is SGHVS and CDR2 FNYEAQ. CDR3 length: 14 amino acids.

In its sample, this clonotype was seen a few times. The germline gene is not matched at one end of the junction; a read error may be the cause. The chain is built from TRBV5-3 and TRBJ1-2, with TRBD1 identical over 9 bases. TRBV5-3 qualifies as an ORF whose function is uncertain. The CDR3 consists of 13 residues. The CDR3 DNA reads as TGTGCCAGCAGCTCGCCGACAGGGGGAGGCTACACCTTC. This sequence encodes CASSSPTGGGYTF.

The genes are TRBV12-3 or TRBV12-4 and TRBJ2-1; 13 bases match TRBD2. The CDR3 runs to 15 residues. V shed 6 bases, J shed 9 bases, and the junction held 8 bases outside the gene matches. DNA of the CDR3: TGTGCCAGCAGGTCCACTAGCGGGGGGGCGGTTGAGCAGTTCTTC. Its protein product is CASRSTSGGAVEQFF.

This clonotype was counted between two and nine times. The chain combines TRBV5-6 with TRBJ1-2; unclear D gene. V lost 6 bases to trimming and J lost 4 bases, with 25 bases between them. Germline CDR1 SGHDT, CDR2 YYEEEE. The CDR3 runs 17 residues. This CDR3 reads CASIPIKLDWAFYGYTF. The DNA of the CDR3 is TGTGCCAGCATCCCGATTAAACTAGACTGGGCCTTCTATGGCTACACCTTC.

The sample holds many counts of this clonotype. The chain couples TRBV7-2 to TRBJ1-5; the D is unclear. Per germline, CDR1 SGHTA and CDR2 FQGNSA. The CDR3 covers 11 residues. Trimming removed 3 bases at V and 6 bases at J, with 3 bases between. CDR3 residues: CASSFLQPQHF. The CDR3 DNA follows: TGTGCCAGCAGCTTCCTTCAGCCCCAGCATTTT.

V usage is TRBV7-6 and J usage is TRBJ2-7; tentative D call: TRBD1 (5 bases). This CDR3 comprises 13 residues. Germline V CDR1 and CDR2: SGHVS, FNYEAQ. V lost 5 bases, J lost 4 bases, and 12 bases lay in between. The CDR3 DNA is TGTGCCAGCAGCCCCAGGGCCCCATACGAGCAGTACTTC. Translation: CASSPRAPYEQYF.

In this sample, this clonotype turned up a few times. V usage is TRBV20-1 and J usage is TRBJ1-2; 8 nucleotides match TRBD1. CDR1 and CDR2 (germline): DFQATT, SNEGSKA (reference sequence). The V and J ends lost 7 bases and 3 bases, in that order; junction bases with no gene match: 7. This CDR3 spans 13 amino acids. The CDR3 region is CSVTPQGDYGYTF. The CDR3 DNA is TGCAGTGTAACTCCACAGGGGGACTATGGCTACACCTTC.

CDR3 bases: TGTGCCAGCAGCCATCCGACTAGCGGGGGGGCTAATGAGCAGTTCTTC. This encodes CASSHPTSGGANEQFF. This chain links TRBV7-9 with TRBJ2-1, with 14 bases lining up with TRBD2. V lost 5 bases to trimming and J lost 7 bases; unmatched junction nucleotides: 7. This CDR3 spans 16 amino acids. Germline values: CDR1 SEHNR, CDR2 FQNEAQ (reference sequence).